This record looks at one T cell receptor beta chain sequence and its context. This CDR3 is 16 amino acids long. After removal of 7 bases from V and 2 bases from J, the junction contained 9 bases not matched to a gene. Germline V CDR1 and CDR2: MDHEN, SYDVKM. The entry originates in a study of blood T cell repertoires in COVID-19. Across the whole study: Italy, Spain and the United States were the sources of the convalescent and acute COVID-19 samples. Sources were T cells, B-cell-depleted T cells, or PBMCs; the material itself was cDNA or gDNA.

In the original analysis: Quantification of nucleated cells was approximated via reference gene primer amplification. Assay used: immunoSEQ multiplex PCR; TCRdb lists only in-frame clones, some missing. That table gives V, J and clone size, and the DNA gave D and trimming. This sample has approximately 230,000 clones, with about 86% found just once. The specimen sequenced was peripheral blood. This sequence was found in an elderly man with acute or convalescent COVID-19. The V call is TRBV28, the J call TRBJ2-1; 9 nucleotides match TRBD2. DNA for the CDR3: TGTGCCAGCATCTCCTCAGGACTAGCGCCCTACAATGAGCAGTTCTTC. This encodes CASISSGLAPYNEQFF.